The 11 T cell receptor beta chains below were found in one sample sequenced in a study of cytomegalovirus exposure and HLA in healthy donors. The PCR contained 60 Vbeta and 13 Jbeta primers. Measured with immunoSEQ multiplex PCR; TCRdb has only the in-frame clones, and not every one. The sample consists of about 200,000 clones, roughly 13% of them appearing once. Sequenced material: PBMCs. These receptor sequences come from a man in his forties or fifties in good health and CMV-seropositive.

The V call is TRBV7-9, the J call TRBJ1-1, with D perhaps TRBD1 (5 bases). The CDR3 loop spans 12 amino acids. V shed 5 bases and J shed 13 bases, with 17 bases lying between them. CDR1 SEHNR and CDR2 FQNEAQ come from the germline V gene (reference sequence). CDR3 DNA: TGTGCCAGCAGCCTAGGGGAGCGAAACTGTTTCTTT. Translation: CASSLGERNCFF.

CDR3 loop: CASSVDGGRTYGYTF. The CDR3, as DNA: TGTGCCAGCAGTGTAGACGGGGGACGGACCTATGGCTACACCTTC. The V and J genes are TRBV6-5 and TRBJ1-2; TRBD1 is a possible D gene (5 bases). V lost 5 bases and J 4 bases, leaving 17 bases between the germline ends. CDR1 and CDR2 (germline): MNHEY, SVGAGI. The CDR3 extends over 15 amino acids.

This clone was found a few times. The CDR3 DNA reads as TGTGCCAGCAGTTTACAGGGAGGTAGCTATGGCTACACCTTC. Translated: CASSLQGGSYGYTF. This chain connects TRBV27 to TRBJ1-2; maybe TRBD1 (5 bases). Trimming removed 2 bases at V and 4 bases at J, with 11 bases between. The germline CDR1 and CDR2 sequences are MNHEY and SMNVEV (reference sequence). The CDR3 has 14 residues.

CDR3 protein: CAWSQGFSMEGYTF. The DNA of the CDR3 is TGTGCCTGGAGTCAGGGGTTCTCCATGGAGGGCTACACCTTC. The rearrangement links TRBV30 to TRBJ1-2, with a weak D call TRBD1 (6 bases). The CDR3 runs 14 residues. Germline values: CDR1 GTSNPN, CDR2 SVGIG (reference sequence). V dropped 2 bases and J dropped 8 bases, with 18 bases sitting between them. Filled out from reference TRBV30 and TRBJ1-2, the complete variable domain reads SQTIHQWPATLVQPVGSPLSLECTVEGTSNPNLYWYRQAAGRGLQLLFYSVGIGQISSEVPQNLSASRPQDRQFILSSKKLLLSDSGFYLCAWSQGFSMEGYTFGSGTRLTVV.

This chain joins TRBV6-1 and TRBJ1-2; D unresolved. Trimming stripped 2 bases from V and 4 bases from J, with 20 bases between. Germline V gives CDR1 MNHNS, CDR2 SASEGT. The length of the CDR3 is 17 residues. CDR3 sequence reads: CASSESGGGPLGYGYTF. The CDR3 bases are TGTGCCAGCAGTGAAAGTGGCGGAGGTCCCCTAGGCTATGGCTACACCTTC.

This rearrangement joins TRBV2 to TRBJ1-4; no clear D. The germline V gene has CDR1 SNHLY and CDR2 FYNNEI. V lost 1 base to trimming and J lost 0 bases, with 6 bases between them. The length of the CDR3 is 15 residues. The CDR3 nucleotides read TGTGCCAGCAGTGAAGGGAGGGCAACTAATGAAAAACTGTTTTTT. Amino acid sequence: CASSEGRATNEKLFF. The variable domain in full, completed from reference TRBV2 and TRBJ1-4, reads EPEVTQTPSHQVTQMGQEVILRCVPISNHLYFYWYRQILGQKVEFLVSFYNNEISEKSEIFDDQFSVERPDGSNFTLKIRSTKLEDSAMYFCASSEGRATNEKLFFGSGTQLSVL.

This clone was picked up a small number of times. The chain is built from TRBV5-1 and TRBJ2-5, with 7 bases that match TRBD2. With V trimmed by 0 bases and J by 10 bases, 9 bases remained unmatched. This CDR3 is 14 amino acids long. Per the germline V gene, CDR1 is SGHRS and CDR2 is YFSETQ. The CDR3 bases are TGCGCCAGCAGCTTGGTTGAGACACGGGGGGACCAGTACTTC. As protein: CASSLVETRGDQYF.

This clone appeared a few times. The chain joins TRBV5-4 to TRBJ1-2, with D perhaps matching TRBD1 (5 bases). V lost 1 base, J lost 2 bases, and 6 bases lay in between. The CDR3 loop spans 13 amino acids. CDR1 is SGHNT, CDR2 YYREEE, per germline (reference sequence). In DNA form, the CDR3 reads TGTGCCAGCAGCTTGCGACAGAACTATGGCTACACCTTC. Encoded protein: CASSLRQNYGYTF.

For the CDR3, the DNA is TGCGCCAGCAGCCGCCGGGGACTATCCTACAATGAGCAGTTCTTC. Protein product: CASSRRGLSYNEQFF. The genes are TRBV4-3 and TRBJ2-1; 7 bases map to TRBD2. V shed 4 bases and J 1 base; nucleotides not matched to a gene: 4. Germline assignment: CDR1 LGHNA and CDR2 YSLEER. This CDR3 region has 15 residues.

CDR3 in DNA: TGTGCCAGCAGCCAAGAGGGTAGGGGAACTTCCTATGGCTACACCTTC. The encoded protein is CASSQEGRGTSYGYTF. V usage is TRBV4-2 and J usage is TRBJ1-2; maybe TRBD1 (5 bases). This CDR3 has 16 residues. The V gene's germline CDR1 is LGHNA and CDR2 YNFKEQ. V was shortened by 0 bases and J by 4 bases, with 15 bases between the two germline ends.

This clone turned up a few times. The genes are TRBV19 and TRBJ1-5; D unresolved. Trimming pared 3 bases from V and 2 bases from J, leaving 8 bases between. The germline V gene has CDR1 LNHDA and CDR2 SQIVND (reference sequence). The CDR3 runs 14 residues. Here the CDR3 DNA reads TGTGCCAGTAGTATCCTCGGGGGCAATCAGCCCCAGCATTTT. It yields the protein CASSILGGNQPQHF.